A single TCR beta chain is shown here with its context. Its antigen is not identified. These data are taken from a study of regulatory dendritic cells for organ transplantation. General observations from the study: Regulatory dendritic cells appeared to expand memory CD8+ clones less than mature ones.

Method: immunoSEQ multiplex PCR; TCRdb's copy keeps in-frame clones and lacks some. Seen here are over 20,000 clones, just under 75% observed once, and the top ten hold around 0.99%. The germline CDR1 and CDR2 sequences are SGHRS and YFSETQ. V was trimmed by 0 bases and J by 0 bases, leaving 12 bases between them. CDR3 length: 17 residues. The source material was memory CD4+ T cells from blood. The subset is: CD45RO+ memory T cells. The TCR originated in a human donor in good health. The chain employs TRBV5-1 and TRBJ2-2, with D possibly matching TRBD2 (6 bases). This chain's CDR3 is CASSLGRGYANTGELFF. The CDR3 DNA reads as TGCGCCAGCAGCTTGGGGCGGGGCTACGCGAACACCGGGGAGCTGTTTTTT.